The count of the clone carrying this T cell receptor (beta chain) is one. Its antigen remains unidentified. V lost 4 bases and J 3 bases, leaving 15 bases between the germline ends. This CDR3 has 15 residues. Germline assignment: CDR1 SNHLY and CDR2 FYNNEI. Libraries were prepared by immunoSEQ multiplex PCR; TCRdb keeps only in-frame clonotypes and omits some of them. The sample shows 96,000 or so clones, around 91% of them seen only once. This sample stems from a study of OX40 agonist ivuxolimab in advanced cancers. Whole-study context: Patients received ivuxolimab, an agonistic anti-OX40 (CD134) antibody. Study-level findings and limits: Partial responders dosed at 0.1-3.0 mg/kg displayed clonal expansion ranking among the lowest. Clonal expansion was seen in CD4+ and CD8+ blood T cells by week 6 at 0.1 to 3.0 mg/kg.

This specimen was CD4+ or CD8+ T cells sorted from blood, taken in a trial of the OX40 agonist ivuxolimab. This receptor was taken from an adult with an advanced solid tumor such as melanoma, head and neck, liver or kidney cancer. The chain employs TRBV2 and TRBJ1-1, with a possible D match to TRBD1 (5 bases). CDR3 amino acids: CASSASRGGDTEAFF. Written as DNA, the CDR3 is TGTGCCAGCAGTGCCTCCCGGGGAGGGGACACTGAAGCTTTCTTT.